The T cell receptor (beta chain) under discussion was sequenced for a study of blood T cell repertoires in COVID-19. About the research overall: The origin of the acute and convalescent COVID-19 samples was the United States, Italy and Spain. In each case, the material was cDNA or gDNA derived from T cells, B-cell-depleted T cells, or PBMCs.

The junction had 12 bases not matched to a gene; V was cut back by 6 bases and J by 7 bases. Germline CDR1 SGHAT, CDR2 FQNNGV. The CDR3 consists of 15 residues. Patients from Seattle were sampled longitudinally, starting during active infection. In the original processing: From reference gene primer amplification, estimates of nucleated cell counts were derived. Repertoires were generated with immunoSEQ multiplex PCR, while TCRdb's copy carries only in-frame clones and drops some. Clone size and the V and J calls come from that table; the DNA yielded D and trimming. The sample comprises roughly 200,000 clones, roughly 79% of which are singletons, and 9.5% to 12% rests with the top ten.

The specimen sequenced was peripheral blood. This clonotype originated in a woman aged 40 to 55 with COVID-19, enrolled during active disease. This chain connects TRBV11-2 to TRBJ2-1, with TRBD2 matching 7 bases. CDR3 sequence reads: CASRAYTGGTNEQFF. The CDR3 nucleotides read TGTGCCAGCAGAGCTTATACCGGGGGGACGAATGAGCAGTTCTTC.